The 4 T cell receptor beta chains presented below share a single source sample, sequenced in a study of beta chain features in type 1 diabetes. TCRB transcripts that were expressed got sequenced, as all of the isolated RNA had been reverse transcribed. Libraries were prepared by immunoSEQ multiplex PCR; TCRdb keeps only in-frame clonotypes and omits some of them. The sample lists around 140,000 clones, less than 10% occurring once. The sample taken for sequencing was central memory CD4+ T cells from blood. The receptors come from a woman between 40 and 55 years old in good health.

Only a few counts were recorded for this clone. The gene calls are TRBV6-5 and TRBJ2-2; D is perhaps TRBD2 (5 bases). Between the trimmed V and J ends, which lost 7 bases and 4 bases, there was a span of 7 bases. Germline V CDR1 and CDR2: MNHEY, SVGAGI. The CDR3 covers 12 residues. The CDR3 DNA reads TGTGCCAGCAAGCGGCCCACCGGGGAGCTGTTTTTT. Protein: CASKRPTGELFF.

The rearrangement joins TRBV9 to TRBJ2-3; 10 bases line up with TRBD1. V lost 3 bases, J lost 4 bases, and 8 bases stayed unmatched. From germline, CDR1 is SGDLS and CDR2 YYNGEE. There are 16 residues in the CDR3. CDR3 sequence (DNA): TGTGCCAGCAGCGGTTCCGGGACAGGGGACCCAGATACGCAGTATTTT. It is translated as CASSGSGTGDPDTQYF.

The sample holds a few counts of this clone. V gene TRBV11-2 combines with J gene TRBJ2-1; D remains unclear. From germline, CDR1 is SGHAT and CDR2 FQNNGV. The CDR3 consists of 14 residues. V was clipped by 1 base and J by 6 bases, with 10 bases between them. CDR3 loop: CASSLGSASNEQFF. The DNA of the CDR3 is TGTGCCAGCAGCTTAGGATCAGCGTCCAATGAGCAGTTCTTC.

This clone was recorded a few times. The chain combines TRBV7-2 with TRBJ2-3; a possible D gene is TRBD1 (7 bases). This CDR3 has 14 amino acids. Trimming took off 6 bases at V and 6 bases at J, with 16 bases between the two ends. From germline, CDR1 is SGHTA and CDR2 FQGNSA. The CDR3 loop is CASSLSGGWDTQYF. As DNA, the CDR3 is TGTGCCAGCAGTTTGTCAGGGGGGTGGGATACGCAGTATTTT.